This T cell receptor (beta chain) stems from a study of vaccination and CD4 T cells after COVID-19. The treatment is: approximately nine-day PBMC culture with coronavirus spike peptide pools or control peptides (ViraFEST assay). The Oncomine TCR Beta short-read assay sequenced DNA from cultured CD4+ T cells. Genomic DNA was isolated from CD4+ T cells that had been cultured. Each CDR3 protein is one row after TCRdb ran MiXCR on the PCR reads. The sample holds about 4,400 distinct CDR3 sequences; roughly 19% are singletons and the top ten take 15%. As to this clonotype: What it binds is unknown.

V shed 4 bases and J 0 bases; nucleotides not matched to a gene: 0. Per the germline V gene, CDR1 is LNHDA and CDR2 is SQIVND (reference sequence). CDR3 length: 14 amino acids. This chain joins TRBV19 and TRBJ2-1, with 7 nucleotides matching TRBD2. This receptor was identified in a human donor who had recovered from COVID-19. The sequenced material came from CD4+ T cells from blood, cultured in vitro. The CDR3 sequence is CASSTGGSYNEQFF. CDR3 bases: TGTGCCAGTAGTACGGGAGGCTCCTACAATGAGCAGTTCTTC. Looking up the rest from reference TRBV19 and TRBJ2-1 gives the full variable domain: DGGITQSPKYLFRKEGQNVTLSCEQNLNHDAMYWYRQDPGQGLRLIYYSQIVNDFQKGDIAEGYSVSREKKESFPLTVTSAQKNPTAFYLCASSTGGSYNEQFFGPGTRLTVL.